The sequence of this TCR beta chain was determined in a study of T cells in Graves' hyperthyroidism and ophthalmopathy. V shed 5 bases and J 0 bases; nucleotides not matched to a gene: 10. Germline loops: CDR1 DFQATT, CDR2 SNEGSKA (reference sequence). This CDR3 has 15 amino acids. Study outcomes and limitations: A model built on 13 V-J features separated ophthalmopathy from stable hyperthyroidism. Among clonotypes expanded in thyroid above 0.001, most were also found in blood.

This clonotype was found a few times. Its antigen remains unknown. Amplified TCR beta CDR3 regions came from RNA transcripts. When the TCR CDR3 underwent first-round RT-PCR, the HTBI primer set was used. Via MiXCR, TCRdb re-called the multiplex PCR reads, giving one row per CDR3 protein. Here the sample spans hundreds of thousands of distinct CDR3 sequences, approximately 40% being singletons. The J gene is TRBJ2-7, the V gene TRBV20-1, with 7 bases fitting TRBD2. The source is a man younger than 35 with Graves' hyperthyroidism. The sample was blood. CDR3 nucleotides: TGCAGTGCTCCTCTTGGTGGCGGGGGCTCCTACGAGCAGTACTTC. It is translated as CSAPLGGGGSYEQYF.